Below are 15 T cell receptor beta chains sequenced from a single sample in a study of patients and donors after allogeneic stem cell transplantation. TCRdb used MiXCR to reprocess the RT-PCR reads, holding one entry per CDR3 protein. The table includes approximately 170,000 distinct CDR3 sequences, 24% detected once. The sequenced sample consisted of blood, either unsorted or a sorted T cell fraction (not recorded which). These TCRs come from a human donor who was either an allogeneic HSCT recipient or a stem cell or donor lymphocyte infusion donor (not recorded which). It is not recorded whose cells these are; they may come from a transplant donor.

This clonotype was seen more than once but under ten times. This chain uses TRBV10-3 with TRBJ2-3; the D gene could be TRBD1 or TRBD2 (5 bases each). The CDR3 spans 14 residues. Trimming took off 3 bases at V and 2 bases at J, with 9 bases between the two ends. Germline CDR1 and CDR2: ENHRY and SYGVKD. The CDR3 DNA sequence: TGTGCCATCAGTGATAGGGACCCCACAGATACGCAGTATTTT. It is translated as CAISDRDPTDTQYF.

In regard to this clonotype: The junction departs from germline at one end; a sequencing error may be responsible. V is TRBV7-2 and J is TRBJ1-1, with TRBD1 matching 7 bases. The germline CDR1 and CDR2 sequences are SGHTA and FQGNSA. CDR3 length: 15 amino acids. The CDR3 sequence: CASSLDGTEFRSGDF. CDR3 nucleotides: TGTGCCAGCAGCTTAGATGGGACAGAGTTTCGTTCCGGGGACTTT.

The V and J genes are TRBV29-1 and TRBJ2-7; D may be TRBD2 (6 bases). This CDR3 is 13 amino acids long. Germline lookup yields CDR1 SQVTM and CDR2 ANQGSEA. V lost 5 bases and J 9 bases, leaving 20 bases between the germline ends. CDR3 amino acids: CSVRGTPLRGQYF. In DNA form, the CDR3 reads TGCAGCGTTCGGGGGACCCCGCTACGTGGGCAGTACTTC.

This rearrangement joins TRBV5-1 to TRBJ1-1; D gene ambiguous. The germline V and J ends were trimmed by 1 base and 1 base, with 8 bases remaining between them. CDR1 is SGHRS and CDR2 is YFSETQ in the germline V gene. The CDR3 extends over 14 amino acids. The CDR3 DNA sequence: TGCGCCAGCAGCTTGTGGGCGGCGAACACTGAAGCTTTCTTT. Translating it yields CASSLWAANTEAFF.

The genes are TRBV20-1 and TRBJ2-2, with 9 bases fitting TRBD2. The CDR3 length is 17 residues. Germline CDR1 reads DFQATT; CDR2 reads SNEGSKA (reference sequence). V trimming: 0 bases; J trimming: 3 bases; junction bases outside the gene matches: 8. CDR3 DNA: TGCAGTGCTAGAGATGTACTAGCGGGCTCCTACACCGGGGAGCTGTTTTTT. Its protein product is CSARDVLAGSYTGELFF.

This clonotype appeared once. The DNA of the CDR3 is TGTGCCAGCAGCCAAGGTGGGAGGGTCTACGAGCAGTACTTC. Translating it yields CASSQGGRVYEQYF. The chain is built from TRBV14 and TRBJ2-7; TRBD2 aligns across 7 bases. This CDR3 contains 14 residues. Germline V gives CDR1 SGHDN, CDR2 FVKESK. V was clipped by 1 base and J by 3 bases; unmatched bases: 3.

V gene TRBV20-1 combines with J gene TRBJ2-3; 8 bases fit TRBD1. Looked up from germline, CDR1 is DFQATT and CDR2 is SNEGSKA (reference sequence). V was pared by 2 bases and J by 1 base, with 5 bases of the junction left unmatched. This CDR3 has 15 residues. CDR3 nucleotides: TGCAGTGCTAGATTGCCGGGACAGGGCACAGATACGCAGTATTTT. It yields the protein CSARLPGQGTDTQYF.

The CDR3 reads CASRSGSSSYNEQFF. DNA of the CDR3: TGTGCCAGCCGGTCGGGAAGTAGCTCCTACAATGAGCAGTTCTTC. The V call is TRBV28, the J call TRBJ2-1, with D possibly TRBD2 on 5 matching bases. Trimming removed 8 bases at V and 0 bases at J, with 14 bases between. Germline V lookup: CDR1 MDHEN, CDR2 SYDVKM. This CDR3 contains 15 residues.

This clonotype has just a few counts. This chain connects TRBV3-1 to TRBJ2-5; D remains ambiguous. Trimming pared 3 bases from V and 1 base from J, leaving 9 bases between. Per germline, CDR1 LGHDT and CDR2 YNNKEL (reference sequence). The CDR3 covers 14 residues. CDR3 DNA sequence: TGTGCCAGCAGCCAGTATGGCAGCCAAGAGACCCAGTACTTC. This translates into CASSQYGSQETQYF.

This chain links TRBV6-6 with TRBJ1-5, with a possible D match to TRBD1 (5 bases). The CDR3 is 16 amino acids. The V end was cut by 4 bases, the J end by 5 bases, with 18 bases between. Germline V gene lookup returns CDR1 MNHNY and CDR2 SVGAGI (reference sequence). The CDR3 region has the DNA TGTGCCAGCAGTTTCGACAGAATCCTTCCTTATCAGCCCCAGCATTTT. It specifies CASSFDRILPYQPQHF.

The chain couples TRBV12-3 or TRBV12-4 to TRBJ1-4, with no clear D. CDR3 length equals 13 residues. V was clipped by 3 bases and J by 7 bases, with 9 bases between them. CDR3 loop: CASSFRRGEKLFF. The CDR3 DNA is TGTGCCAGCAGTTTCAGGCGGGGTGAAAAACTGTTTTTT.

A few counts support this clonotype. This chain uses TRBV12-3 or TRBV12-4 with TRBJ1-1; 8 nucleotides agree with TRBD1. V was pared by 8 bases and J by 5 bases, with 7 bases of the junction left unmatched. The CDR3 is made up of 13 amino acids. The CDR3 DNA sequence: TGTGCCAGCTCCAGACAGGGGCAAACTGAAGCTTTCTTT. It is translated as CASSRQGQTEAFF.

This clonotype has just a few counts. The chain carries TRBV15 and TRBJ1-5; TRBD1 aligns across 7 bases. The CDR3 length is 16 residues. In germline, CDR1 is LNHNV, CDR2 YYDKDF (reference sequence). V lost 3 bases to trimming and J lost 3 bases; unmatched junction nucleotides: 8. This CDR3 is CATSSETQGVNQPQHF. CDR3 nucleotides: TGTGCCACCAGCAGCGAGACGCAGGGGGTCAATCAGCCCCAGCATTTT.

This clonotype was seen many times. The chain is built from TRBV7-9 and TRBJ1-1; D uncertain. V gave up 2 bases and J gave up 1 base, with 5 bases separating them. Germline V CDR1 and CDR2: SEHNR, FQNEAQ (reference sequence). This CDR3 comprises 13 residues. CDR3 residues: CASSLSGNTEAFF. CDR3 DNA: TGTGCCAGCAGCTTATCCGGGAACACTGAAGCTTTCTTT.

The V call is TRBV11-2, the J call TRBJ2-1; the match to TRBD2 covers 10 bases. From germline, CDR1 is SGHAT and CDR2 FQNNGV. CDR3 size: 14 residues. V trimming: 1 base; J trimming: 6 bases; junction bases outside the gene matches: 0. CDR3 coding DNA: TGTGCCAGCAGCTTAGGGACTAGCGGCAATGAGCAGTTCTTC. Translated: CASSLGTSGNEQFF.